This T cell receptor (beta chain) was recorded in a study of cytomegalovirus exposure and HLA in healthy donors (dated by TCRdb to about 2017). Context from the whole study: An earlier analysis of 587 of the donors reported 276 Gb of sequence data and 117 million unique TCR beta sequences obtained from approximately 180 million T cells. About 280 gigabases of sequencing data and tens of millions of unique TCR sequences were included in an early release covering several hundred HLA-typed donors. Every discovery cohort repertoire had been produced on one sequencing platform. A handful of DR-DQ haplotypes were handled as single units for association and clustering because linkage in the cohort was strong. Among roughly 400 genotyped donors of the cohort, an average of approximately 230,000 unique TCR beta nucleotide sequences were sequenced per donor, around a sixth of them non-productive. Class I and class II HLA loci were covered by the typing at four-digit resolution. Among the approximately 400 genotyped donors, roughly 80% belonged to the genetic ancestry cluster associated with self-reported Caucasian donors. A separate validation cohort of roughly 130 different subjects was used in addition to the roughly 700-subject first cohort. An earlier analysis of a few hundred of the donors applied high-throughput TCR beta sequencing to assess whether each TCR beta V gene segment acted as functional or pseudogenic. The study aimed to test whether cataloging public T cell receptors could reveal signatures of past pathogen exposure. Typing coverage differed by locus: A, B, C, DRB1 and DQB1 were typed in about 620-640 donors, DQA1 in 522, DPA1 in 600 to 610, and DPB1 in just under 490. The study profiled the T cell repertoires of 666 subjects by immunosequencing and related them to cytomegalovirus serostatus. Rather than drawing on any new phenotypic data, the later analysis identified candidate immune exposures from TCR beta sequences and the way those sequences occurred across donors. High-throughput TCR immunosequencing, statistical association of individual TCRs with disease status, and machine learning were combined to predict cytomegalovirus infection status. A later genetic analysis used genome-wide SNP genotypes for about 65% of the roughly 670 donors, treating that subset as a discovery cohort. A later analysis re-examined previously published TCR beta repertoires from roughly 720 donors and added high-resolution HLA genotyping to investigate patterns of TCR occurrence. Donor age, sex, ethnicity and CMV serostatus were compiled alongside the repertoire data. Paper-wide results and their limitations: Most TCR sequences were seen in very few donors, while some public TCRs were found in many individuals. Cytomegalovirus status was reported to be diagnosed by the classifier with high specificity and sensitivity in both the original and validation cohorts. In vitro tests confirmed that a few of the cytomegalovirus-associated TCR beta chains recognize cytomegalovirus antigens. A later analysis associated around 16,000 TCR beta sequences with specific HLA alleles at a false discovery rate of 0.05. The sequencing pipeline was judged likely to have produced a cluster of highly shared sequence variants as a technical artifact. Some IMGT-functional V segments, including TRBV6-2 and TRBV6-3, could not be told apart with the 87-base-pair reads, so those segments were excluded. In an earlier analysis of fewer than 750 of the donors, most TCR beta V segments were observed in productive rearrangements about 90% or about 30% of the time, broadly matching IMGT annotations. Linkage disequilibrium might explain the correlated functional status among segregating V segments, but an unknown experimental factor could not be excluded. Because HLA typing was missing for some donors at each locus, association tests included only the typed subset. Roughly uniform sequencing depth across donors was assumed in presence/absence analyses, although this assumption may not hold. According to a later genetic analysis, donors in an Asian-associated ancestry cluster had fewer N-insertions in productive TCRs than the approximately 630-donor mean. Most CMV-associated TCR beta chains appeared to be HLA-restricted in a later analysis, and the HLA associations seemed to be driven largely by CMV exposure. The authors suggested that the approach could potentially be extended to other disease states and immunological phenotypes. CMV serostatus was the only immune exposure information available for the cohort. In a later analysis, TCR association rates were found to vary across HLA loci, with the most associated TCRs seen for DRB1 alleles and the fewest for HLA-C alleles. A later analysis reported that several top co-occurrence clusters appeared linked to parvovirus B19, influenza, CMV and Epstein-Barr virus. Only TCR beta chains were sequenced in this cohort, and the absence of alpha or paired-chain data limited detectable features. In a later analysis, HLA-associated TCR beta chains showed more clonal expansion and lower generation probabilities than non-associated chains that were equally common. The study listed 150 to 200 TCR beta chains as associated with cytomegalovirus. V-gene and J-gene trimming of TCR beta chains was associated with a missense DCLRE1C variant in a later genetic analysis, and the association was replicated in an independent cohort. Assigning TCR associations to individual alleles was difficult when HLA alleles, especially DR and DQ, strongly co-occurred. Because counts were too low, 15 to 20 rarely observed V segments, including chromosome 9 orphons, were left out of the earlier analysis of 587 of the donors. A further reported finding was that TCR beta sequences accurately predicted the HLA-A and HLA-B alleles for most subjects in the first cohort.

In total, 630 or so healthy bone marrow donors made up the cohort. Cohort members were all nominally healthy when sampled, although unrecorded immune exposures were likely present. The donor was CMV seronegative and was included in the group of 352 seronegative cohort members. Every donor gave a peripheral blood sample, and the peripheral blood mononuclear cells from that sample were used for TCR beta sequencing. The Qiagen DNeasy Blood Extraction Kit was used to extract genomic DNA from the blood cell samples. Libraries were prepared through the immunoSEQ multiplex PCR assay. The multiplex PCR relied on a mix of 60 forward primers for TCR Vbeta segments and 13 reverse primers for TCR Jbeta segments. The CDR3 region of rearranged TCR beta genes was amplified from genomic DNA by a multiplex PCR assay. On the Illumina HiSeq System, the amplified TCR beta libraries were sequenced as 87-base-pair reads. The authors' analysis ran thus. A later analysis counted approximately 74 million unique TCR beta chains across the approximately 700 repertoires, and 9.5 million to 11 million of these chains were shared by at least two donors. Raw reads were error-corrected and collapsed into unique sequences with a nearest-neighbor algorithm that merged closely related sequences to remove PCR and sequencing errors. Alignment of CDR3 sequences to IMGT reference sequences was used to assign V, D and J gene segments. For a sequence to be retained, a match of at least six nucleotides to both a V gene segment and a J gene segment was required. A rearrangement was called productive if the CDR3 had no stop codons and remained in frame with V and J, and every other rearrangement was called non-productive. Following IMGT convention, CDR3 was defined as the stretch from the second conserved V-encoded cysteine to the conserved J-encoded phenylalanine. Sequences without an unambiguous match to a single V gene segment were excluded from the earlier analysis of 450 to 650 of the donors. An earlier analysis of over 450 of the donors classified V segments as functional when productive rearrangements were above 56.7% and as segregating when the standard deviation between donors was above 5%. To diagnose cytomegalovirus status from the catalog of TCR beta chain sequences, a statistical classification framework was built. In a later analysis, TCR nucleotide sequences were compared against IMGT/GENE-DB human TR gene sequences so that V and J genes could be assigned. A later analysis assigned CDR3 sequences and most-parsimonious VDJ recombination scenarios with the TCRdist pipeline. A later analysis defined each TCR beta chain by its CDR3 amino acid sequence plus V-gene family, and excluded reads lacking a unique V-gene family. A later analysis removed over 500 highly shared, low-generation-probability nucleotide sequences to deal with suspected cross-contamination and a sequencing artifact. In a later analysis, a clonal expansion index for each public chain was calculated from normalized within-repertoire ranks of inferred template counts. In a later analysis, generation probabilities were computed with a VDJ recombination model fitted to out-of-frame rearrangements, and the resulting probabilities were checked against IGoR. In a later analysis, TCR-TCR, TCR-HLA and TCR-CMV co-occurrence was scored with hypergeometric tests, and a repertoire-size bias correction was applied to TCR pairs. To estimate false discovery rates, a later analysis permuted the HLA or CMV assignments 20 times. In a later analysis, co-occurring TCRs were grouped with DBSCAN, and TCRdist sequence similarity was added when clustering was performed within HLA-allele-positive subsets. Co-occurrence clustering excluded repertoires with fewer than 30,000 or more than 120,000 public chains, plus five with anomalous nucleotide sharing. TCRdb carries this immuneACCESS record with in-frame sequences only. Its versions omit some clonotypes, under half of them owing to an unresolved V gene in the studies checked, with the rest unexplained. V, J and clone size reflect that table, while D and trimming were determined from the DNA. The sample table holds roughly 120,000 clones, of which roughly 81% were seen once. About 1% of the sample lies in the top ten.

Note on this clone: Its recognized antigen is unknown. The input lacks base qualities; no much larger clone sits a single base away.

Relative to germline, V is missing 6 bases and J is missing 4 bases, with 10 bases of the junction outside any gene match. Spanning cysteine to phenylalanine, the CDR3 consists of 15 amino acids. Of all the DNA, just the CDR3 is kept, 45 bases in frame from base 1. From the germline V gene, CDR1 is MNHEY and CDR2 is SVGAGI. Rearrangement joined TRBV6-5 to TRBJ2-3; TRBD1 agrees with 7 junctional bases. Sequenced input: PBMCs. This receptor was identified in a woman aged 30 to 39 in good health and CMV-seronegative. The nucleotide sequence is TGTGCCAGCAGAAGACAGGGCGTCATTTCAGATACGCAGTATTTT. This translates into CASRRQGVISDTQYF.